This TCR beta chain was recorded in a study of T cells after posttransplantation cyclophosphamide. This clone was detected many times. From germline, CDR1 is MNHNS and CDR2 SASEGT. The ends were cut back, 8 bases at V and 2 bases at J, with 7 bases in the middle. The CDR3 covers 13 residues. Treatment was busulfan-fludarabine conditioning, a marrow graft, and cyclophosphamide on days +3 and +4. TCRdb keeps only in-frame clones here, not all; method: immunoSEQ multiplex PCR. Altogether under 15,000 clones were found in the sample, and no singletons occur. The chain is built from TRBV6-1 and TRBJ2-6; a weak D match, TRBD1 (6 bases). This clonotype originated in a female patient aged 40 to 55 who received an allogeneic stem cell transplant from a related donor, was CMV-positive, and had acute GVHD only. The T cells may come from the graft donor. The material sequenced was PBMCs, taken after allogeneic stem cell transplant with posttransplant cyclophosphamide. CDR3: CASRQAGANVLTF. The DNA of the CDR3 is TGTGCCAGCCGACAGGCTGGGGCCAACGTCCTGACTTTC.